Below, 17 T cell receptor beta chains from the same sample are listed, as sequenced in a study of shared clonotypes between healthy human individuals. CD45RO-negative cells were positively selected for CCR7, leaving out terminally differentiated effector memory CD45RA+ cells. Assay: immunoSEQ multiplex PCR; the TCRdb copy retains only in-frame clones and omits some. The sample has about 1.9 million clones, 90% to 95% seen once. The sequenced material came from naive CD8+ T cells from PBMCs. The receptors originated from a man aged 18 to 30 in good health. Some clones in this sample may be carry-over from other donors' samples.

The chain has TRBV28 and TRBJ2-7; 8 bases are a match to TRBD1. The CDR3 extends over 13 amino acids. V lost 8 bases to trimming and J lost 6 bases; unmatched junction nucleotides: 9. CDR1 and CDR2 (germline): MDHEN, SYDVKM. The CDR3 loop reads CASGAGGQGEQYF. The CDR3 region has the DNA TGTGCCAGCGGCGCAGGGGGCCAGGGCGAGCAGTACTTC.

This rearrangement joins TRBV7-9 to TRBJ1-2, with a possible D match to TRBD1 (5 bases). V shed 4 bases and J shed 0 bases, with 15 bases lying between them. Germline CDR1 reads SEHNR; CDR2 reads FQNEAQ (reference sequence). The CDR3 has 16 residues. CDR3 coding DNA: TGTGCCAGCAGCTCATCCAGGGAAGGAGCTAACTATGGCTACACCTTC. It specifies CASSSSREGANYGYTF.

The CDR3 loop is CASRRLALPQETQYF. CDR3 nucleotide sequence: TGTGCCAGCAGGCGACTAGCCCTGCCCCAAGAGACCCAGTACTTC. The rearrangement joins TRBV5-4 to TRBJ2-5; 7 bases are a match to TRBD2. Trimming took 5 bases from V and 1 from J; bases not matched to a gene: 8. The CDR3 consists of 15 residues. CDR1 and CDR2 (germline): SGHNT, YYREEE (reference sequence). The complete variable domain, with remaining parts taken from reference TRBV5-4 and TRBJ2-5, reads ETGVTQSPTHLIKTRGQQVTLRCSSQSGHNTVSWYQQALGQGPQFIFQYYREEENGRGNFPPRFSGLQFPNYSSELNVNALELDDSALYLCASRRLALPQETQYFGPGTRLLVL.

The genes are TRBV29-1 and TRBJ2-1; 10 bases line up with TRBD2. Germline CDR1 reads SQVTM; CDR2 reads ANQGSEA. The CDR3 is made up of 14 amino acids. The J segment lost 4 bases and the V segment lost 4 bases, leaving 4 bases of the junction unmatched. CDR3 DNA: TGCAGCGTTGGGACTAGCGGATTGTACAATGAGCAGTTCTTC. This gives the protein CSVGTSGLYNEQFF.

The chain carries TRBV11-2 and TRBJ2-7, with TRBD1 as a possible D gene (6 bases). The V gene's germline CDR1 is SGHAT and CDR2 FQNNGV. The CDR3 sequence is 16 residues long. Trimming took 4 bases from V and 5 from J, leaving 21 bases between them. The CDR3, as DNA: TGTGCCAGCAGCTCGTCCGGACAGTCCAGGAGGCACGAGCAGTACTTC. Its translation: CASSSSGQSRRHEQYF. The variable domain in full, with the rest retrieved from reference TRBV11-2 and TRBJ2-7, is EAGVAQSPRYKIIEKRQSVAFWCNPISGHATLYWYQQILGQGPKLLIQFQNNGVVDDSQLPKDRFSAERLKGVDSTLKIQPAKLEDSAVYLCASSSSGQSRRHEQYFGPGTRLTVT.

The rearrangement uses TRBV4-1 and TRBJ1-6; D is possibly TRBD1 (6 bases). The V gene lost 4 bases and the J gene lost 9 bases, with 10 bases spanning the gap. CDR3 length: 13 residues. Per germline, CDR1 MGHRA and CDR2 YSYEKL. CDR3 residues: CASSPDSASPLHF. The DNA of the CDR3 is TGCGCCAGCAGCCCGGACAGTGCTTCACCCCTCCACTTT.

The chain combines TRBV15 with TRBJ2-7; 8 bases fit TRBD1. Germline V gene lookup returns CDR1 LNHNV and CDR2 YYDKDF (reference sequence). The CDR3 is 13 residues long. Unmatched junction bases numbered 5, after V lost 3 bases and J lost 7 bases. The CDR3 region is CATSSGQGEEQYF. The CDR3 DNA reads TGTGCCACCAGCAGCGGACAGGGTGAAGAGCAGTACTTC.

The chain carries TRBV11-3 and TRBJ2-7; the D is unclear. CDR1 and CDR2 (germline): SGHNT, YENEEA. V was cut by 1 base and J by 3 bases, with 10 bases left in between. The CDR3 extends over 14 amino acids. CDR3 nucleotides: TGTGCCAGCAGCTTAGCCCAGGAAGGCTACGAGCAGTACTTC. Residues: CASSLAQEGYEQYF.

This sequence joins TRBV9 and TRBJ1-2; D is undetermined. Deletions cut 0 bases from V and 2 bases from J, with 11 bases between. Germline CDR1 and CDR2: SGDLS and YYNGEE. This CDR3 has 15 residues. CDR3 bases: TGTGCCAGCAGCGTAGGTGGCCCTTCGAACTATGGCTACACCTTC. It yields the protein CASSVGGPSNYGYTF.

V usage is TRBV28 and J usage is TRBJ2-3; 8 bases are a match to TRBD1. The CDR3 is made up of 15 amino acids. Germline V gene data show CDR1 as MDHEN and CDR2 as SYDVKM. V shed 5 bases and J 4 bases; nucleotides not matched to a gene: 8. The CDR3 sequence: CASSPDWTGPDTQYF. CDR3 nucleotide sequence: TGTGCCAGCAGTCCCGATTGGACAGGGCCAGATACGCAGTATTTT. Variable domain in full (rest from reference TRBV28 and TRBJ2-3): DVKVTQSSRYLVKRTGEKVFLECVQDMDHENMFWYRQDPGLGLRLIYFSYDVKMKEKGDIPEGYSVSREKKERFSLILESASTNQTSMYLCASSPDWTGPDTQYFGPGTRLTVL.

This clone has a single count. This chain uses TRBV14 with TRBJ2-1; 8 nucleotides match TRBD1. V shed 0 bases and J 8 bases; nucleotides not matched to a gene: 6. Germline CDR1 SGHDN, CDR2 FVKESK. The CDR3 has 15 residues. CDR3 amino acids: CASSQEQGVYYEQFF. CDR3 in DNA: TGTGCCAGCAGCCAAGAACAGGGGGTTTACTATGAGCAGTTCTTC.

CDR3 sequence: CASSLDRTSLGEQYF. DNA of the CDR3: TGTGCCAGCAGCTTAGATCGGACTAGTCTCGGCGAGCAGTACTTC. V usage is TRBV11-2 and J usage is TRBJ2-7; 7 bases agree with TRBD2. Losses at the gene ends were 0 bases for V and 6 bases for J; bases not matched to a gene: 8. Per germline, CDR1 SGHAT and CDR2 FQNNGV. This CDR3 is 15 amino acids long.

The chain uses TRBV27 and TRBJ2-6; D possibly corresponds to TRBD1 (6 bases). Trimming shortened V by 8 bases and J by 4 bases, and 15 bases separated the two germline ends. Germline-derived CDR1 and CDR2 are MNHEY and SMNVEV (reference sequence). The CDR3 length is 15 residues. The CDR3 spells CASHPGTPGANVLTF. DNA of the CDR3: TGTGCCAGCCACCCGGGGACACCCGGGGCCAACGTCCTGACTTTC.

This rearrangement joins TRBV7-8 to TRBJ2-7; 7 positions agree with TRBD1. CDR1 is SGHVS and CDR2 is FQNEAQ in the germline V gene. The V segment lost 8 bases and the J segment 0 bases; nucleotides outside the gene matches: 7. The CDR3 is 14 residues long. The CDR3 region has the DNA TGTGCCAGCTGGGGGACAGCACCCTCCTACGAGCAGTACTTC. It encodes CASWGTAPSYEQYF.

This clone turned up a few times. V is TRBV5-6 and J is TRBJ1-1; TRBD1 matches at 11 bases. CDR3 length equals 15 residues. The germline V gene encodes CDR1 SGHDT and CDR2 YYEEEE. J gave up 0 bases and V 7 bases, and 5 bases lay outside the gene matches. The CDR3 DNA follows: TGTGCCAGCCATCGGGACAGGGGGGTGAACACTGAAGCTTTCTTT. It specifies CASHRDRGVNTEAFF.

Here the CDR3 reads CASSVDADNEQFF. The CDR3 nucleotides are TGTGCCAGCAGCGTAGATGCAGACAATGAGCAGTTCTTC. The chain is built from TRBV9 and TRBJ2-1; D remains ambiguous. Germline V gives CDR1 SGDLS, CDR2 YYNGEE. Trimming left V 0 bases short and J 5 bases short, with 6 bases between. The CDR3 runs to 13 residues.

The J gene is TRBJ2-2, the V gene TRBV11-2, with TRBD2 matching 12 bases. Germline V gene sequence: CDR1 SGHAT, CDR2 FQNNGV. This CDR3 has 19 residues. V gave up 3 bases and J gave up 4 bases; unmatched junction bases: 12. CDR3 sequence (DNA): TGTGCCAGCAGCTTCCTAGGGGCCCGACTAGCGGGAGTCACCGGGGAGCTGTTTTTT. Translating it yields CASSFLGARLAGVTGELFF.